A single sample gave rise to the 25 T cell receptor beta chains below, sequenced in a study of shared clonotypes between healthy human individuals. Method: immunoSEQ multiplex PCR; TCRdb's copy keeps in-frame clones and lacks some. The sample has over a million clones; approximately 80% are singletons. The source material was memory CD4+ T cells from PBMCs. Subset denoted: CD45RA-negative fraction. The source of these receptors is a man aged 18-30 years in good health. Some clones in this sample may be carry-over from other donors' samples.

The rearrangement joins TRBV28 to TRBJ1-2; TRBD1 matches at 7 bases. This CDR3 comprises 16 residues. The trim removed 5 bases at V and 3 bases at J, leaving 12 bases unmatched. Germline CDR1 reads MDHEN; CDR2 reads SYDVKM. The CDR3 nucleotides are TGTGCCAGCAGTCCTGGGTTGGACAGGACTTACTATGGCTACACCTTC. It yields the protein CASSPGLDRTYYGYTF.

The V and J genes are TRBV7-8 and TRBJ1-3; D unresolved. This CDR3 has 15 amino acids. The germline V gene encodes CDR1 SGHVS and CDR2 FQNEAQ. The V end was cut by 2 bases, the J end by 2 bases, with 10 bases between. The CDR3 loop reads CASSLLVSPGNTIYF. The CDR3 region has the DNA TGTGCCAGCAGCTTATTAGTCTCTCCTGGAAACACCATATATTTT.

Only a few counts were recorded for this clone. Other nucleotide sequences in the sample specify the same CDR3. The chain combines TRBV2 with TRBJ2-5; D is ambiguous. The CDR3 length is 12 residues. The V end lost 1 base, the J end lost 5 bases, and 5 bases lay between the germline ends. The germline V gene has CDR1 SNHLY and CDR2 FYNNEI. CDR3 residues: CASSEGRETQYF. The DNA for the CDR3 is TGTGCCAGCAGTGAAGGTCGGGAGACCCAGTACTTC. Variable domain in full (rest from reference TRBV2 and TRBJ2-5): EPEVTQTPSHQVTQMGQEVILRCVPISNHLYFYWYRQILGQKVEFLVSFYNNEISEKSEIFDDQFSVERPDGSNFTLKIRSTKLEDSAMYFCASSEGRETQYFGPGTRLLVL.

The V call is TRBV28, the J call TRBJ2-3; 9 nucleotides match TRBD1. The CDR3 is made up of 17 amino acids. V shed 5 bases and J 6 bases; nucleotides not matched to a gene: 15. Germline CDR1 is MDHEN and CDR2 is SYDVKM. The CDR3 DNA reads TGTGCCAGCAGTACCCGATCGTGGGACAGGGCGGCGGATACGCAGTATTTT. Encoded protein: CASSTRSWDRAADTQYF.

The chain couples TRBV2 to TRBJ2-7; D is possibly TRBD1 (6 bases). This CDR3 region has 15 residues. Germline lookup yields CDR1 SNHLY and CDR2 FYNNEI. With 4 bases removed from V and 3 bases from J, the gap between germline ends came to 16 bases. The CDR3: CASSGGGVTLYEQYF. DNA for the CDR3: TGTGCCAGCAGTGGTGGGGGCGTTACCCTCTACGAGCAGTACTTC.

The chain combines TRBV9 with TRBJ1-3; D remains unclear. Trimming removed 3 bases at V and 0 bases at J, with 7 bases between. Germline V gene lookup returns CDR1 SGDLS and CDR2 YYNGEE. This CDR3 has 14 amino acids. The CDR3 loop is CASSARTSGNTIYF. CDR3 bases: TGTGCCAGCAGCGCCCGAACCTCTGGAAACACCATATATTTT.

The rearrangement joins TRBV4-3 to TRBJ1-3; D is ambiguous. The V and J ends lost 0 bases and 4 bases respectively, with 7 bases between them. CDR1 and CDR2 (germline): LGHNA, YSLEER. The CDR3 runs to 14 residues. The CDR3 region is CASSQDSNGNTIYF. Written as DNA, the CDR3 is TGCGCCAGCAGCCAAGATAGTAACGGAAACACCATATATTTT.

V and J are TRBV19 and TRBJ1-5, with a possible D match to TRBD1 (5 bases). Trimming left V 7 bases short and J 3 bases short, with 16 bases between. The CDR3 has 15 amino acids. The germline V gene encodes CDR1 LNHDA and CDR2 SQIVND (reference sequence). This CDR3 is CASTSLDRHNQPQHF. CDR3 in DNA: TGTGCCAGTACTTCTCTTGACAGACACAATCAGCCCCAGCATTTT.

The CDR3 loop reads CASSLEETGNTGELFF. The CDR3 bases are TGTGCCAGCAGCTTAGAGGAGACAGGGAACACCGGGGAGCTGTTTTTT. The V call is TRBV5-6, the J call TRBJ2-2, with TRBD1 as a possible D gene (6 bases). The CDR3 runs 16 residues. Per germline, CDR1 SGHDT and CDR2 YYEEEE. V dropped 2 bases and J dropped 1 base, with 12 bases sitting between them.

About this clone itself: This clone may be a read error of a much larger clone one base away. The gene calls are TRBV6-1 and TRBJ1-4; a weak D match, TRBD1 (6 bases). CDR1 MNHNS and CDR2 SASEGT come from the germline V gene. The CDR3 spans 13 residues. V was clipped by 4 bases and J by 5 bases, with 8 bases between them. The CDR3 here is CASSVGQNEKLFF. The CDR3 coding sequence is TGTGCCAGCAGTGTCGGACAGAATGAAAAACTGTTTTTT.

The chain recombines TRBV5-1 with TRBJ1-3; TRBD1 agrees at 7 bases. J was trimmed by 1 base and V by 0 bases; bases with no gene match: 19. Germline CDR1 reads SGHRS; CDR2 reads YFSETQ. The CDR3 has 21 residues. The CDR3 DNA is TGCGCCAGCAGCTTGGAGGAGGGGGCGCAGGGCTCAAATCTATCTGGAAACACCATATATTTT. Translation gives CASSLEEGAQGSNLSGNTIYF.

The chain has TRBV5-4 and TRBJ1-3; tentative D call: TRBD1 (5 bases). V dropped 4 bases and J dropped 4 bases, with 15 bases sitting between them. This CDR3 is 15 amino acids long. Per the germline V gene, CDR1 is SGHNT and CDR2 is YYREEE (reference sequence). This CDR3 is CASSPGAARGNTIYF. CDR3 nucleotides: TGTGCCAGCAGCCCCGGGGCGGCTAGAGGAAACACCATATATTTT.

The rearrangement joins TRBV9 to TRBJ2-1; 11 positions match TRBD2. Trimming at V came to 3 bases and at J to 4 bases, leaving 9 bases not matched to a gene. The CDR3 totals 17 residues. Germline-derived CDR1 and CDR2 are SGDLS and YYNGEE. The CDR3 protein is CASSESGTSGPYNEQFF. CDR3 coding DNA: TGTGCCAGCAGCGAGTCCGGGACTAGCGGACCTTACAATGAGCAGTTCTTC.

The CDR3 protein is CASSVQGRNTDTQYF. In DNA form, the CDR3 reads TGTGCCAGCTCGGTTCAGGGAAGGAACACAGATACGCAGTATTTT. J is TRBJ2-3 and V is TRBV18; possible D gene TRBD1, 5 bases. CDR1 is KGHSH and CDR2 is LQKENI in the germline V gene. The CDR3 is 15 residues long. The V gene lost 6 bases and the J gene lost 2 bases, with 15 bases spanning the gap.

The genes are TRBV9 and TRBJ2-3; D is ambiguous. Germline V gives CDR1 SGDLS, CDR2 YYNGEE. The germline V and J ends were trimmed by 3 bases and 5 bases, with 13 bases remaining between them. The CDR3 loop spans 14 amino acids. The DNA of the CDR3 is TGTGCCAGCAGCGGCGGCGATGGGGTAGATACGCAGTATTTT. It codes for CASSGGDGVDTQYF.

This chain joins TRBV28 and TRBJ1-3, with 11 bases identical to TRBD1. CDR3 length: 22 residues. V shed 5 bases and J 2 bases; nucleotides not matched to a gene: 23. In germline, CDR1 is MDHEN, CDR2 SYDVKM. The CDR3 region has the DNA TGTGCCAGCAGTCATATACCCCGTGGACAGGGGGCCCCTATCGATACTGGAAACACCATATATTTT. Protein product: CASSHIPRGQGAPIDTGNTIYF.

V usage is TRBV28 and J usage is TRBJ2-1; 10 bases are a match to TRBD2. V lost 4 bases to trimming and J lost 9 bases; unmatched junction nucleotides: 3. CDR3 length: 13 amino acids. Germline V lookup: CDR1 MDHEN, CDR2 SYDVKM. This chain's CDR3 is CASSSVAGGEQFF. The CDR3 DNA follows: TGTGCCAGCAGTTCAGTAGCGGGAGGTGAGCAGTTCTTC.

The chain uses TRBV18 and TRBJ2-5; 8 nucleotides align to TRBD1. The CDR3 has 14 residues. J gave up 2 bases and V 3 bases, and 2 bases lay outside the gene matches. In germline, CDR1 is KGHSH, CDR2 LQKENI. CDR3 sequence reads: CASSPGQEQETQYF. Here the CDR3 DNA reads TGTGCCAGCTCACCGGGACAGGAACAAGAGACCCAGTACTTC. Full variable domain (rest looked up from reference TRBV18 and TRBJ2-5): NAGVMQNPRHLVRRRGQEARLRCSPMKGHSHVYWYRQLPEEGLKFMVYLQKENIIDESGMPKERFSAEFPKEGPSILRIQQVVRGDSAAYFCASSPGQEQETQYFGPGTRLLVL.

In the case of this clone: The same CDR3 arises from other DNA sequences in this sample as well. The CDR3 sequence is CASSLDGSYNEQFF. CDR3 DNA: TGTGCCAGCAGCTTGGACGGATCCTACAATGAGCAGTTCTTC. This rearrangement joins TRBV7-6 to TRBJ2-1; D call uncertain. The ends were cut back, 3 bases at V and 1 base at J, with 7 bases in the middle. The CDR3 extends over 14 amino acids. Per germline, CDR1 SGHVS and CDR2 FNYEAQ.

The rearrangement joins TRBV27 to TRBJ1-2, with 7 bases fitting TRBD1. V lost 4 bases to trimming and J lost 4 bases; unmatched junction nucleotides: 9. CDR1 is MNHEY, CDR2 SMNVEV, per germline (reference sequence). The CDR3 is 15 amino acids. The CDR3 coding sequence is TGTGCCAGCAGTTCAGCCCCCGGACAGGCCTATGGCTACACCTTC. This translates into CASSSAPGQAYGYTF.

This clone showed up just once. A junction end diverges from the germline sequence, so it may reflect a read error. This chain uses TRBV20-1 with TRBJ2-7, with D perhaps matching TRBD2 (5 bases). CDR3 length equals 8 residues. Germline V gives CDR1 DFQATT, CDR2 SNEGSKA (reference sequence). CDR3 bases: TGCAGTGCCCGGAGAGGGATCTTC. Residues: CSARRGIF.

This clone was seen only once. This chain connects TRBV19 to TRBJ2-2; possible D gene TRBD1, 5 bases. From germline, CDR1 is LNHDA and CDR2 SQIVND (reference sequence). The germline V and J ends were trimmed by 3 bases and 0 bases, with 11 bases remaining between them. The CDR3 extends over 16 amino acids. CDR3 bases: TGTGCCAGTAGTATCAATGGGGCCGCGAACACCGGGGAGCTGTTTTTT. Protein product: CASSINGAANTGELFF. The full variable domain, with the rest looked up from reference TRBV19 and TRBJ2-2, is DGGITQSPKYLFRKEGQNVTLSCEQNLNHDAMYWYRQDPGQGLRLIYYSQIVNDFQKGDIAEGYSVSREKKESFPLTVTSAQKNPTAFYLCASSINGAANTGELFFGEGSRLTVL.

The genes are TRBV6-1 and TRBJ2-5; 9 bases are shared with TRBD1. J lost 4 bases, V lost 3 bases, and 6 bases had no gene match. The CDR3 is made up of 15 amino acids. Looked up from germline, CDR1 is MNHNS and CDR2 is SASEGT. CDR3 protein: CASSEPTGGGETQYF. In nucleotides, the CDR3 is TGTGCCAGCAGTGAGCCGACAGGGGGAGGAGAGACCCAGTACTTC.

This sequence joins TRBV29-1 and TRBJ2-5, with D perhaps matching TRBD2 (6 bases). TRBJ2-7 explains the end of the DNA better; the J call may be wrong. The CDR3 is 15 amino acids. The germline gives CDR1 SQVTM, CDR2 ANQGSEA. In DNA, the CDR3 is TGCAGCGTTCACGTGTGGGGGGAGGAGGGCTACGAGCAGTACTTC. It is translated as CSVHVWGEEGYEQYF.

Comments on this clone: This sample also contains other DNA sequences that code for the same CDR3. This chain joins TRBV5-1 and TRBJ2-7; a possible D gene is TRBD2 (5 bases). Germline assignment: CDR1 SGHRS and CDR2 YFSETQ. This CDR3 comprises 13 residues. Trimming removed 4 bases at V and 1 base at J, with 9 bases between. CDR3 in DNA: TGCGCCAGCAGCCTGGAGGTTTCCTACGAGCAGTACTTC. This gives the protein CASSLEVSYEQYF.